Listed below are T cell receptor beta chains from one sample, sequenced in a study of OX40 agonist ivuxolimab in advanced cancers. Method: immunoSEQ multiplex PCR; TCRdb's copy keeps in-frame clones and lacks some. The sample has 60,000 to 100,000 clones; 80% to 95% are singletons. This specimen consisted of CD4+ or CD8+ T cells sorted from blood, obtained in a trial of the OX40 agonist ivuxolimab. The receptors shown here come from an adult with an advanced solid tumor such as melanoma, head and neck, liver or kidney cancer. CDR3s include the opening cysteine and the closing phenylalanine or tryptophan. Each record gives: D gene, V gene, clone size, J gene, CDR3 protein, CDR3 DNA. A D gene is named only where the DNA matches it firmly. Clone sizes are given selectively: once, few, many, or a class where the clone is expanded.

D gene: .
V gene: TRBV7-2
clone size: .
J gene: TRBJ2-1
CDR3 protein: CASSPSLGEQFF
CDR3 DNA: TGTGCCAGCAGCCCGTCATTAGGCGAGCAGTTCTTC

D gene: TRBD2
V gene: TRBV7-3
clone size: .
J gene: TRBJ2-7
CDR3 protein: CASSRFGLAVYEQYF
CDR3 DNA: TGTGCCAGCAGCAGATTCGGGCTAGCGGTCTACGAGCAGTACTTC

D gene: TRBD1
V gene: TRBV18
clone size: .
J gene: TRBJ1-1
CDR3 protein: CASSPGTGTAEAFF
CDR3 DNA: TGTGCCAGCTCACCTGGGACAGGGACCGCTGAAGCTTTCTTT

D gene: TRBD1
V gene: TRBV29-1
clone size: .
J gene: TRBJ2-7
CDR3 protein: CSVELQGGVYEQYF
CDR3 DNA: TGCAGCGTTGAGCTACAGGGGGGTGTCTACGAGCAGTACTTC

D gene: TRBD1
V gene: TRBV11-2
clone size: .
J gene: TRBJ1-2
CDR3 protein: CASSMGQTPYGYTF
CDR3 DNA: TGTGCCAGCAGCATGGGACAGACGCCCTATGGCTACACCTTC

D gene: .
V gene: TRBV19
clone size: .
J gene: TRBJ1-5
CDR3 protein: CASSIDLWRGNQPQHF
CDR3 DNA: TGTGCCAGTAGTATAGATCTATGGAGGGGGAATCAGCCCCAGCATTTT

D gene: TRBD2
V gene: TRBV10-3
clone size: once
J gene: TRBJ2-7
CDR3 protein: CAISSGSSYEQYF
CDR3 DNA: TGTGCCATCTCCAGCGGGAGCTCCTACGAGCAGTACTTC

D gene: .
V gene: TRBV7-6
clone size: .
J gene: TRBJ2-1
CDR3 protein: CASSLVLNAEQFF
CDR3 DNA: TGCGCCAGCAGCTTAGTTCTAAACGCTGAGCAGTTCTTC

D gene: TRBD2
V gene: TRBV28
clone size: .
J gene: TRBJ2-5
CDR3 protein: CASNPGGAQETQYF
CDR3 DNA: TGTGCCAGCAACCCGGGAGGGGCACAAGAGACCCAGTACTTC

D gene: TRBD2
V gene: TRBV11-3
clone size: .
J gene: TRBJ2-2
CDR3 protein: CASSWAGENTGELFF
CDR3 DNA: TGTGCCAGCAGCTGGGCGGGGGAGAACACCGGGGAGCTGTTTTTT

D gene: TRBD2
V gene: TRBV18
clone size: .
J gene: TRBJ2-7
CDR3 protein: CASSPRNLGTSGIYEQYF
CDR3 DNA: TGTGCCAGCTCACCACGCAATTTAGGGACTAGCGGGATTTACGAGCAGTACTTC

D gene: .
V gene: TRBV5-1
clone size: once
J gene: TRBJ2-7
CDR3 protein: CASSLGPGANEQYF
CDR3 DNA: TGCGCCAGCAGCTTGGGTCCCGGGGCTAACGAGCAGTACTTC

D gene: .
V gene: TRBV5-1
clone size: .
J gene: TRBJ1-2
CDR3 protein: CASSLEPTNYGYTF
CDR3 DNA: TGCGCCAGCAGCTTGGAACCTACTAACTATGGCTACACCTTC

D gene: .
V gene: TRBV30
clone size: .
J gene: TRBJ2-2
CDR3 protein: CAWSVLGELFF
CDR3 DNA: TGTGCCTGGAGTGTACTCGGGGAGCTGTTTTTT

D gene: TRBD1
V gene: TRBV5-6
clone size: .
J gene: TRBJ2-2
CDR3 protein: CASRPRGRGRDTGELFF
CDR3 DNA: TGTGCCAGCAGACCCCGCGGTAGGGGGCGAGATACCGGGGAGCTGTTTTTT

D gene: .
V gene: TRBV19
clone size: .
J gene: TRBJ1-1
CDR3 protein: CASSIAQGRNTEAFF
CDR3 DNA: TGTGCCAGTAGTATAGCCCAGGGGCGTAACACTGAAGCTTTCTTT

D gene: TRBD1
V gene: TRBV7-9
clone size: .
J gene: TRBJ2-1
CDR3 protein: CASSQGDRASNEQFF
CDR3 DNA: TGTGCCAGCAGCCAGGGGGACAGGGCGTCCAATGAGCAGTTCTTC

D gene: TRBD1
V gene: TRBV29-1
clone size: .
J gene: TRBJ1-2
CDR3 protein: CSVEFSGQGDYGYTF
CDR3 DNA: TGCAGCGTTGAATTTAGTGGACAGGGGGACTATGGCTACACCTTC

D gene: TRBD2
V gene: TRBV4-2
clone size: .
J gene: TRBJ2-7
CDR3 protein: CASSPFGGASGIYEQYF
CDR3 DNA: TGTGCCAGCAGCCCATTCGGGGGGGCTAGCGGGATCTACGAGCAGTACTTC

D gene: .
V gene: TRBV2
clone size: .
J gene: TRBJ1-4
CDR3 protein: CASITDRTNEKLFF
CDR3 DNA: TGTGCCAGCATTACCGACAGAACTAATGAAAAACTGTTTTTT

D gene: TRBD2
V gene: TRBV5-6
clone size: .
J gene: TRBJ2-1
CDR3 protein: CATQGSGRAVNGEQFF
CDR3 DNA: TGTGCCACCCAAGGTAGCGGGAGGGCTGTTAACGGTGAGCAGTTCTTC

D gene: TRBD2
V gene: TRBV5-1
clone size: .
J gene: TRBJ2-1
CDR3 protein: CASSPGLAGGPGSHNEQFF
CDR3 DNA: TGCGCCAGCAGCCCAGGACTAGCGGGAGGCCCGGGGTCACACAATGAGCAGTTCTTC

D gene: .
V gene: TRBV11-1
clone size: .
J gene: TRBJ2-7
CDR3 protein: CASSLGTGSSYEQYF
CDR3 DNA: TGTGCCAGCAGCCTCGGGACGGGGAGCTCCTACGAGCAGTACTTC

D gene: TRBD2
V gene: TRBV7-2
clone size: .
J gene: TRBJ2-1
CDR3 protein: CASSSTSGRNEQFF
CDR3 DNA: TGTGCCAGCAGCTCGACTAGCGGGAGAAACGAGCAGTTCTTC

D gene: TRBD2
V gene: TRBV29-1
clone size: .
J gene: TRBJ2-2
CDR3 protein: CSVAVAGGWTGELFF
CDR3 DNA: TGCAGCGTTGCTGTAGCGGGAGGATGGACCGGGGAGCTGTTTTTT

D gene: .
V gene: TRBV7-9
clone size: .
J gene: TRBJ2-7
CDR3 protein: CASSPLPGDEQYF
CDR3 DNA: TGTGCCAGCAGCCCTCTTCCGGGGGACGAGCAGTACTTC

D gene: .
V gene: TRBV4-2
clone size: .
J gene: TRBJ2-1
CDR3 protein: CASSQASYNEQFF
CDR3 DNA: TGTGCCAGCAGCCAGGCCTCCTACAATGAGCAGTTCTTC